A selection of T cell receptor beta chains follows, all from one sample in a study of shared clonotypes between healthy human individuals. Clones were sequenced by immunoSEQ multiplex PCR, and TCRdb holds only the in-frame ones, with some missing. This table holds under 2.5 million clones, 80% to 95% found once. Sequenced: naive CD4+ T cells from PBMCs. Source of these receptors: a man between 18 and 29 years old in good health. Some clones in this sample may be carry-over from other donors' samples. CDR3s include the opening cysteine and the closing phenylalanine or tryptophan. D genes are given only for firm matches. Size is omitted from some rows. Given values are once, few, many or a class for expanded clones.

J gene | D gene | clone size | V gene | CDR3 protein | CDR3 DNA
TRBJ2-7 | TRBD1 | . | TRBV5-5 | CASSLVPGQGSYEQYF | TGTGCCAGCAGCTTGGTGCCGGGACAGGGGTCCTACGAGCAGTACTTC
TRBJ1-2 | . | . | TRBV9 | CASSTLAGNYGYTF | TGTGCCAGCAGCACCCTGGCGGGTAACTATGGCTACACCTTC
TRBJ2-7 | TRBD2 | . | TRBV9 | CASSVEAGATYEQYF | TGTGCCAGCAGCGTAGAGGCGGGAGCTACCTACGAGCAGTACTTC
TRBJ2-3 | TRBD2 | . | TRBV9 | CASSPPAGDPHTQYF | TGTGCCAGCAGCCCTCCGGCGGGAGATCCTCATACGCAGTATTTT
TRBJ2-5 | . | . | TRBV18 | CASSPGRQETQYF | TGTGCCAGCTCTCCGGGCCGCCAAGAGACCCAGTACTTC
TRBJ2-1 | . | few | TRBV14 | CASSPSPREQFF | TGTGCCAGCAGCCCGAGCCCTCGGGAGCAGTTCTTC
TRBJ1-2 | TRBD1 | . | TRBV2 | CASDRGGYGYTF | TGTGCCAGCGACAGGGGGGGCTATGGCTACACCTTC
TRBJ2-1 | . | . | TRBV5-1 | CASMTGAEQFF | TGCGCCAGCATGACGGGAGCGGAGCAGTTCTTC
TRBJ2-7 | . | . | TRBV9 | CASSAGAGSSTYEQYF | TGTGCCAGCAGCGCAGGAGCGGGTTCATCTACCTACGAGCAGTACTTC
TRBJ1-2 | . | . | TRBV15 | CATSRDRVGSGYTF | TGTGCCACCAGCAGAGATCGGGTAGGGAGTGGCTACACCTTC
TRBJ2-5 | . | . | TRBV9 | CASSPRLIQETQYF | TGTGCCAGCAGCCCACGGCTTATCCAAGAGACCCAGTACTTC
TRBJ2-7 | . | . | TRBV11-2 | CASSLALVLGEQYF | TGTGCCAGCAGCTTAGCTCTAGTGTTGGGGGAGCAGTACTTC
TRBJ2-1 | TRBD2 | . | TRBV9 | CASSHRRGGGYNEQFF | TGTGCCAGCAGCCACCGAAGGGGCGGGGGCTACAATGAGCAGTTCTTC
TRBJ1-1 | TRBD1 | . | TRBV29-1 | CSVVGQRKNTEAFF | TGCAGCGTGGTGGGACAGCGAAAGAACACTGAAGCTTTCTTT
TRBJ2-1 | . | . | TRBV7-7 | CASSLELGRGNEQFF | TGTGCCAGCAGCTTAGAATTAGGGCGTGGGAATGAGCAGTTCTTC
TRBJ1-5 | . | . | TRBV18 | CASSPSRNSNQPQHF | TGTGCCAGCTCACCAAGCCGGAATAGCAATCAGCCCCAGCATTTT
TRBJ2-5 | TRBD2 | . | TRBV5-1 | CASSLVAGAVETQYF | TGCGCCAGCAGCTTGGTAGCGGGAGCGGTTGAGACCCAGTACTTC
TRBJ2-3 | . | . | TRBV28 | CASSGGPMDTQYF | TGTGCCAGCAGTGGGGGGCCTATGGATACGCAGTATTTT
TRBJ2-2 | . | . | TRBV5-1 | CASSFGGVRGTGELFF | TGCGCCAGCAGCTTTGGAGGCGTACGTGGAACCGGGGAGCTGTTTTTT
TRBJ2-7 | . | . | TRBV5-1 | CASSLSNGLGEQYF | TGCGCCAGCAGCTTGAGTAATGGGTTGGGCGAGCAGTACTTC
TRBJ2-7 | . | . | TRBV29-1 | CSVVSVLGYEQYF | TGCAGCGTTGTGTCGGTCCTGGGGTACGAGCAGTACTTC
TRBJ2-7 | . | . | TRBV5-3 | CARSWGRDQGEQYF | TGTGCCAGAAGCTGGGGCAGGGACCAAGGCGAGCAGTACTTC
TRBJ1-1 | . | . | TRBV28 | CASINRRFSEAFF | TGTGCCAGCATCAACAGGCGTTTCTCTGAAGCTTTCTTT
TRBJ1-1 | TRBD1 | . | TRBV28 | CASSSYRGRDTEAFF | TGTGCCAGCAGTTCGTACAGGGGTCGAGACACTGAAGCTTTCTTT
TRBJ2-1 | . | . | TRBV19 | CASSIDTGPYNEQFF | TGTGCCAGTAGTATAGACACAGGGCCCTACAATGAGCAGTTCTTC
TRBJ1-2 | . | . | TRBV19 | CASSIPGVGGYTF | TGTGCCAGTAGTATCCCGGGTGTTGGTGGCTACACCTTC
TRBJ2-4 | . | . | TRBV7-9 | CASSLVEAKNIQYF | TGTGCCAGCAGCTTAGTGGAGGCCAAAAACATTCAGTACTTC
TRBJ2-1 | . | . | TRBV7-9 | CASSLQGSGDNEQFF | TGTGCCAGCAGCTTACAGGGGTCGGGGGACAATGAGCAGTTCTTC
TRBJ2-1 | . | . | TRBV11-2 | CASSSPLGGLSSYNEQFF | TGTGCCAGCAGCTCCCCGTTGGGGGGGCTGAGCTCCTACAATGAGCAGTTCTTC
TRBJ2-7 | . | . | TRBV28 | CASSAGTHYEQYF | TGTGCCAGCAGTGCCGGGACGCACTACGAGCAGTACTTC
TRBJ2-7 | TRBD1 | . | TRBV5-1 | CASSPLSRGLSEQYF | TGCGCCAGCAGCCCCCTGAGCAGGGGGCTTTCCGAGCAGTACTTC
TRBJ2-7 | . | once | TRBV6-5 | CASSLIRGHEQYF | TGTGCCAGCAGTTTGATCAGGGGTCACGAGCAGTACTTC
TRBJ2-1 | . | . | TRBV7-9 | CASSTPLTDYNEQFF | TGTGCCAGCAGCACCCCCCTGACCGACTACAATGAGCAGTTCTTC
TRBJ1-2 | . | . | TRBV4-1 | CASSSRGRGLGYTF | TGCGCCAGCAGCTCGCGGGGGCGGGGTCTGGGCTACACCTTC
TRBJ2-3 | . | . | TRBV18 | CASSPNRADTQYF | TGTGCCAGCTCACCCAACAGGGCAGATACGCAGTATTTT
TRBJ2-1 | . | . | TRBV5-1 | CASSLAVRTVNEQFF | TGCGCCAGCAGCTTGGCCGTAAGAACCGTCAATGAGCAGTTCTTC
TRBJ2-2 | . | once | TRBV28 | CASRPRASVTGELFF | TGTGCCAGCAGACCCCGGGCATCAGTCACCGGGGAGCTGTTTTTT
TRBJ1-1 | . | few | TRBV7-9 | CASRPPGLAGWTEAFF | TGTGCCAGCAGGCCCCCAGGGTTGGCAGGATGGACTGAAGCTTTCTTT
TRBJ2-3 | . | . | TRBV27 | CASRRPGTTSTDTQYF | TGTGCCAGCAGGAGACCCGGGACAACTAGCACAGATACGCAGTATTTT
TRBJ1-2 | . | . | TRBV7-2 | CASSLVVAVLGGYTF | TGTGCCAGCAGCTTAGTGGTCGCAGTACTGGGGGGCTACACCTTC
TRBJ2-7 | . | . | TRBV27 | CASSELLPGRRLIEQYF | TGTGCCAGCAGCGAACTATTACCGGGGAGGCGTCTCATCGAGCAGTACTTC
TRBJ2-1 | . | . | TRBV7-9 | CASSQPYNEQFF | TGTGCCAGCAGCCAACCCTACAATGAGCAGTTCTTC